The present TCR beta chain was sequenced within a study of T cells in Graves' hyperthyroidism and ophthalmopathy. Study results and caveats: In the analysis, a 13 V-J model separated ophthalmopathy from stable hyperthyroidism.

The CDR3 runs to 15 residues. The germline V and J ends were trimmed by 2 bases and 0 bases, with 8 bases remaining between them. From germline, CDR1 is MNHEY and CDR2 SMNVEV (reference sequence). Points on this clonotype: Antigen unknown.

Amplification targeted TCR beta CDR3 regions from RNA transcripts. Researchers ran a first-round RT-PCR on the TCR CDR3 using the HTBI primer set. TCRdb re-derived calls from the multiplex PCR reads in MiXCR, one entry per CDR3 protein. The data show hundreds of thousands of distinct CDR3 sequences, roughly 25% seen once. Stable disease denoted Graves' hyperthyroidism without ophthalmopathy progression within 18 months. The TCR comes from a man between 50 and 59 years old with Graves' hyperthyroidism. This chain links TRBV27 with TRBJ1-5; D is unclear. The material sequenced was blood. CDR3 coding DNA: TGTGCCAGCAGTTTAACAAAGTATAGCAATCAGCCCCAGCATTTT. This sequence encodes CASSLTKYSNQPQHF.